This TCR beta chain stems from a study of cytomegalovirus exposure and HLA in healthy donors. Use of 60 Vbeta and 13 Jbeta primers characterized the PCR. Assay: immunoSEQ multiplex PCR; the TCRdb copy retains only in-frame clones and omits some. This repertoire shows over 100,000 clones, about four fifths found once; its top ten account for approximately 0.99%. V gave up 2 bases and J gave up 5 bases; unmatched junction bases: 11. This CDR3 comprises 17 residues. The germline V gene has CDR1 SGDLS and CDR2 YYNGEE. This clone was picked up a small number of times. The receptor was isolated from a male donor in good health and CMV-seronegative. Sequencing was done on a sample of PBMCs. The J gene is TRBJ2-3, the V gene TRBV9; TRBD2 agrees at 10 bases. This CDR3 is CASSVSGGASGGDTQYF. The CDR3 region has the DNA TGTGCCAGCAGCGTCTCGGGGGGGGCTAGCGGGGGAGATACGCAGTATTTT. The full variable domain, completed using reference TRBV9 and TRBJ2-3, is DSGVTQTPKHLITATGQRVTLRCSPRSGDLSVYWYQQSLDQGLQFLIQYYNGEERAKGNILERFSAQQFPDLHSELNLSSLELGDSALYFCASSVSGGASGGDTQYFGPGTRLTVL.